One sample yielded the 29 T cell receptor beta chains listed below, sequenced in a study of T cells in Graves' hyperthyroidism and ophthalmopathy. From RNA transcripts, TCR beta CDR3 regions were amplified. The TCR CDR3 first-round RT-PCR relied on the HTBI primer set. One entry per CDR3 protein, called by TCRdb with MiXCR from the multiplex PCR reads. The sample shows approximately 400,000 distinct CDR3 sequences, about 14% of them seen only once. The sequencing sample was made of blood. Every receptor here comes from a woman in her twenties or thirties with Graves' ophthalmopathy.

This clonotype was counted at least ten times. The V call is TRBV5-1, the J call TRBJ2-2; D tentatively fits TRBD1 or TRBD2 (5 bases each). The CDR3 has 13 amino acids. The germline gives CDR1 SGHRS, CDR2 YFSETQ. V dropped 4 bases and J dropped 2 bases, with 6 bases sitting between them. This CDR3 is CASSRDNTGELFF. CDR3 nucleotide sequence: TGCGCCAGCAGCCGGGACAACACCGGGGAGCTGTTTTTT.

This chain joins TRBV5-6 and TRBJ1-1; 7 bases agree with TRBD1. The V gene end was trimmed by 5 bases and the J gene end by 6 bases; junction bases not matched to a gene: 10. From germline, CDR1 is SGHDT and CDR2 YYEEEE. This CDR3 region has 14 residues. CDR3 DNA sequence: TGTGCCAGCAGTTACGACAGGGTTAGCCCTGAAGCTTTCTTT. It yields the protein CASSYDRVSPEAFF. The whole variable domain, remainder taken from reference TRBV5-6 and TRBJ1-1, is DAGVTQSPTHLIKTRGQQVTLRCSPKSGHDTVSWYQQALGQGPQFIFQYYEEEERQRGNFPDRFSGHQFPNYSSELNVNALLLGDSALYLCASSYDRVSPEAFFGQGTRLTVV.

This clonotype was recorded at least ten times. The chain employs TRBV7-9 and TRBJ2-5; D unresolved. CDR3 size: 14 residues. In germline, CDR1 is SEHNR, CDR2 FQNEAQ (reference sequence). The germline V and J ends were trimmed by 5 bases and 0 bases, with 10 bases remaining between them. The CDR3 reads CASSLRSYQETQYF. The CDR3 DNA reads as TGTGCCAGCAGCCTCCGTAGCTACCAAGAGACCCAGTACTTC.

There are many counts of this clonotype. This chain uses TRBV28 with TRBJ2-7; TRBD2 aligns across 9 bases. Germline V gene data show CDR1 as MDHEN and CDR2 as SYDVKM. V lost 5 bases to trimming and J lost 2 bases; unmatched junction nucleotides: 10. The CDR3 covers 16 residues. The CDR3 protein is CASSPYLAGATYEQYF. The CDR3 region has the DNA TGTGCCAGCAGTCCCTATTTAGCGGGGGCCACCTACGAGCAGTACTTC.

Many counts were recorded for this clonotype. This chain joins TRBV28 and TRBJ2-5; D uncertain. Trimming took 1 base from V and 7 from J, leaving 4 bases between them. Germline CDR1 and CDR2: MDHEN and SYDVKM. The CDR3 runs 11 residues. CDR3 in DNA: TGTGCCAGCAGTTTATCGGGGACCCAGTACTTC. It is translated as CASSLSGTQYF.

This clonotype was picked up many times. V usage is TRBV4-2 and J usage is TRBJ2-5, with 9 bases aligning to TRBD2. The CDR3 length is 16 residues. V lost 1 base, J lost 8 bases, and 11 bases stayed unmatched. The germline CDR1 and CDR2 sequences are LGHNA and YNFKEQ. CDR3 amino acids: CASSQVSSGDRGTQYF. The DNA of the CDR3 is TGTGCCAGCAGCCAAGTTTCTAGCGGGGACCGTGGAACCCAGTACTTC.

The genes are TRBV27 and TRBJ2-5; the D is unclear. Trimming left V 5 bases short and J 7 bases short, with 14 bases between. This CDR3 region has 13 residues. CDR1 is MNHEY, CDR2 SMNVEV, per germline (reference sequence). CDR3 DNA: TGTGCCAGCAGTCTTGGACCGGGCGCGACCCAGTACTTC. Its translation is CASSLGPGATQYF.

The chain recombines TRBV5-8 with TRBJ1-2, with D tentatively TRBD1 (5 bases). Trimming left V 2 bases short and J 4 bases short, with 12 bases between. The CDR3 is 14 amino acids. Germline CDR1 is SGHTS and CDR2 is YDEGEE. For the CDR3, the DNA is TGTGCCAGCAGCTTCCAGGGTTCAAGCTATGGCTACACCTTC. Translation: CASSFQGSSYGYTF.

With regard to this clonotype: It may be a read error: a sequence one base away is much more abundant. As DNA, the CDR3 is TGCGCCAGCAGCTCGGGGACATCCACCGACTATGGCTACACCTTC. The encoded protein is CASSSGTSTDYGYTF. This rearrangement joins TRBV5-1 to TRBJ1-2, with D perhaps matching TRBD1 (6 bases). This CDR3 comprises 15 residues. Trimming took 3 bases from V and 3 from J, leaving 15 bases between them. Germline values: CDR1 SGHRS, CDR2 YFSETQ.

This clonotype was seen ten or more times. The CDR3 nucleotides read TGTGTCGTACTTAGGGCCACTGAAGCTTTCTTT. Amino acids: CVVLRATEAFF. The gene calls are TRBV2 and TRBJ1-1, with D hard to call. Looked up from germline, CDR1 is SNHLY and CDR2 is FYNNEI. CDR3 length: 11 residues.

There are many counts of this clonotype. The rearrangement links TRBV11-3 to TRBJ2-2; D ambiguous. V dropped 0 bases and J dropped 3 bases, with 8 bases sitting between them. Germline V gene lookup returns CDR1 SGHNT and CDR2 YENEEA. This CDR3 spans 15 amino acids. The CDR3 region is CASSLEGWYTGELFF. The CDR3 nucleotides read TGTGCCAGCAGCTTAGAGGGATGGTACACCGGGGAGCTGTTTTTT.

At least ten counts were recorded for this clonotype. The chain uses TRBV20-1 and TRBJ1-2, with D maybe TRBD1 (5 bases). Between the trimmed V and J ends, which lost 7 bases and 6 bases, there was a span of 18 bases. The germline V gene encodes CDR1 DFQATT and CDR2 SNEGSKA (reference sequence). This CDR3 is built from 13 residues. The CDR3 DNA reads TGCAGTGAGGAGAGCAGGGAGAAGAATGGCTACACCTTC. It specifies CSEESREKNGYTF.

The chain employs TRBV10-3 and TRBJ2-7; D not certain. This CDR3 is built from 12 residues. Trimming removed 5 bases from V and 7 bases from J, with 12 bases in between. The V gene's germline CDR1 is ENHRY and CDR2 SYGVKD. In DNA form, the CDR3 reads TGTGCCATCAGTTTGGAACTCTCGGAGCAGTACTTC. The encoded protein is CAISLELSEQYF.

The chain joins TRBV28 to TRBJ2-1; D call uncertain. The CDR3 spans 16 residues. V dropped 2 bases and J dropped 5 bases, with 16 bases sitting between them. The V gene's germline CDR1 is MDHEN and CDR2 SYDVKM. As DNA, the CDR3 is TGTGCCAGCAGTTTAGTTACGGGTCTAACCCACAATGAGCAGTTCTTC. As protein: CASSLVTGLTHNEQFF.

Many counts were recorded for this clonotype. The chain recombines TRBV24-1 with TRBJ2-5, with TRBD1 matching 7 bases. Germline CDR1 is KGHDR and CDR2 is SFDVKD. V lost 5 bases to trimming and J lost 1 base; unmatched junction nucleotides: 3. The CDR3 extends over 14 amino acids. The CDR3 bases are TGTGCCACCAGTGGGACAGGCTTCCAAGAGACCCAGTACTTC. Translation gives CATSGTGFQETQYF.

Regarding this clonotype: Just one base apart from a much larger clone, this may be a read error. The chain employs TRBV19 and TRBJ1-1; unclear D gene. This CDR3 comprises 17 residues. Germline assignment: CDR1 LNHDA and CDR2 SQIVND (reference sequence). Trimming cost V 0 bases and J 7 bases, with 21 bases left between them. The CDR3 nucleotides read TGTGCCAGTAGTATAGATCCTGCAGACGCGTATCGAATTGAAGCTTTCTTT. Translated, it gives CASSIDPADAYRIEAFF.

This clonotype was recorded at least ten times. The V and J genes are TRBV20-1 and TRBJ2-1, with D perhaps TRBD2 (6 bases). The CDR3 extends over 12 amino acids. Germline CDR1 and CDR2: DFQATT and SNEGSKA (reference sequence). V lost 7 bases and J lost 8, with 15 bases in between. CDR3 in DNA: TGCAGTGTGGGGGAGGTCCAAGATGAGCAGTTCTTC. Amino acid sequence: CSVGEVQDEQFF.

This clonotype was counted at least ten times. V and J are TRBV28 and TRBJ2-3; 8 positions match TRBD2. Per germline, CDR1 MDHEN and CDR2 SYDVKM. The CDR3 contains 15 residues. Trimming removed 6 bases from V and 5 bases from J; junction bases left unmatched: 10. The DNA for the CDR3 is TGTGCCAGCAGCTCTAGCGGGCGGCCGATAGATACGCAGTATTTT. It is translated as CASSSSGRPIDTQYF.

This chain uses TRBV7-3 with TRBJ1-4; 8 positions agree with TRBD1. The V and J ends lost 5 bases and 8 bases, in that order; junction bases with no gene match: 7. The CDR3 sequence is 14 residues long. The germline CDR1 and CDR2 sequences are SGHTA and FQGTGA. The DNA of the CDR3 is TGTGCCAGCAGCCCCAGGGGGCTGGAGGAAAAACTGTTTTTT. Translating gives CASSPRGLEEKLFF.

This clonotype came up many times. The rearrangement links TRBV28 to TRBJ2-3; D unclear. With 7 bases removed from V and 0 bases from J, the gap between germline ends came to 11 bases. The V gene's germline CDR1 is MDHEN and CDR2 SYDVKM. The length of the CDR3 is 14 residues. CDR3 residues: CASNLASSTDTQYF. Here the CDR3 DNA reads TGTGCCAGCAATCTGGCTTCAAGCACAGATACGCAGTATTTT.

Details on this clonotype: Compared with germline, one end of the junction differs, possibly owing to a read error. This chain links TRBV6-1 with TRBJ2-1; no clear D. Germline V gives CDR1 MNHNS, CDR2 SASEGT. The CDR3 extends over 18 amino acids. In nucleotides, the CDR3 is TGTGCCAGCAGTGAATTAAGCTCCCTACGCGGAGCCTACAATGAGCAGTGCTTC. Its translation is CASSELSSLRGAYNEQCF.

This clonotype came up a few times. The chain couples TRBV5-4 to TRBJ1-4; TRBD1 agrees at 7 bases. Germline CDR1 SGHNT, CDR2 YYREEE (reference sequence). The V and J ends lost 4 bases and 4 bases, in that order; junction bases with no gene match: 7. The CDR3 sequence is 15 residues long. CDR3 bases: TGTGCCAGCAGCGCAAACAGGGGTCTTAATGAAAAACTGTTTTTT. This codes for CASSANRGLNEKLFF.

The rearrangement joins TRBV7-9 to TRBJ1-5, with a tentative D call TRBD1 (6 bases). The germline V gene has CDR1 SEHNR and CDR2 FQNEAQ (reference sequence). The CDR3 is made up of 15 amino acids. Trimming left V 0 bases short and J 3 bases short, with 9 bases between. CDR3 amino acids: CASSLAGGYNQPQHF. The CDR3 DNA reads as TGTGCCAGCAGCTTAGCTGGGGGCTACAATCAGCCCCAGCATTTT. Together with reference TRBV7-9 and TRBJ1-5, the CDR3 gives the full variable domain: DTGVSQNPRHKITKRGQNVTFRCDPISEHNRLYWYRQTLGQGPEFLTYFQNEAQLEKSRLLSDRFSAERPKGSFSTLEIQRTEQGDSAMYLCASSLAGGYNQPQHFGDGTRLSIL.

This chain links TRBV5-1 with TRBJ2-1, with TRBD2 matching over 13 bases. CDR3 length: 16 residues. J gave up 3 bases and V 1 base, and 1 base lay outside the gene matches. From germline, CDR1 is SGHRS and CDR2 YFSETQ. CDR3 residues: CASSLTSGGVYNEQFF. CDR3 bases: TGCGCCAGCAGCTTGACTAGCGGGGGGGTCTACAATGAGCAGTTCTTC. The full variable domain, in which reference TRBV5-1 and TRBJ2-1 provide the parts outside the CDR3, is KAGVTQTPRYLIKTRGQQVTLSCSPISGHRSVSWYQQTPGQGLQFLFEYFSETQRNKGNFPGRFSGRQFSNSRSEMNVSTLELGDSALYLCASSLTSGGVYNEQFFGPGTRLTVL.

Remarks on this clonotype: A much larger clone sits a single nucleotide away, making a read error possible. V is TRBV5-8 and J is TRBJ2-4; D remains unclear. Germline loops: CDR1 SGHTS, CDR2 YDEGEE. Trimming shortened V by 1 base and J by 4 bases, and 6 bases separated the two germline ends. The CDR3 is 13 residues long. In DNA form, the CDR3 reads TGTGCCAGCAGCTTGAGCCTGAAAAACATTCAGTACTTC. Translation: CASSLSLKNIQYF.

This clonotype was observed many times. J is TRBJ2-2 and V is TRBV2, with 8 bases that match TRBD1. Germline V CDR1 and CDR2: SNHLY, FYNNEI. Trimming at V came to 6 bases and at J to 5 bases, leaving 8 bases not matched to a gene. The CDR3 loop spans 15 amino acids. The CDR3 spells CASSVTGVGTGELFF. The CDR3 nucleotides are TGTGCCAGCAGCGTGACAGGGGTAGGGACCGGGGAGCTGTTTTTT.

Remarks on this clonotype: This clone may be a read error of a much larger clone one base away. CDR3 amino acids: CSALALGQNNSPLYF. The CDR3 region has the DNA TGCAGTGCTTTAGCCCTGGGACAGAATAATTCACCCCTCTACTTT. This chain links TRBV20-1 with TRBJ1-6; TRBD1 matches 7 bases. The CDR3 contains 15 residues. Per the germline V gene, CDR1 is DFQATT and CDR2 is SNEGSKA (reference sequence).

This chain connects TRBV10-3 to TRBJ2-3, with D unresolved. The germline gives CDR1 ENHRY, CDR2 SYGVKD. This CDR3 has 11 amino acids. The V and J ends lost 1 base and 7 bases respectively, with 3 bases between them. The CDR3 protein is CAISEFNTQYF. The CDR3 DNA reads TGTGCCATCAGTGAGTTTAATACGCAGTATTTT.

This clonotype has ten or more counts. The genes are TRBV30 and TRBJ2-1; 7 bases line up with TRBD2. CDR3 length: 14 residues. The germline CDR1 and CDR2 sequences are GTSNPN and SVGIG (reference sequence). Losses at the gene ends were 0 bases for V and 6 bases for J; bases not matched to a gene: 5. The CDR3 loop reads CAWSVHWTSNEQFF. CDR3 DNA sequence: TGTGCCTGGAGTGTACACTGGACTAGCAATGAGCAGTTCTTC. The full variable domain, rest sourced from reference TRBV30 and TRBJ2-1, is SQTIHQWPATLVQPVGSPLSLECTVEGTSNPNLYWYRQAAGRGLQLLFYSVGIGQISSEVPQNLSASRPQDRQFILSSKKLLLSDSGFYLCAWSVHWTSNEQFFGPGTRLTVL.